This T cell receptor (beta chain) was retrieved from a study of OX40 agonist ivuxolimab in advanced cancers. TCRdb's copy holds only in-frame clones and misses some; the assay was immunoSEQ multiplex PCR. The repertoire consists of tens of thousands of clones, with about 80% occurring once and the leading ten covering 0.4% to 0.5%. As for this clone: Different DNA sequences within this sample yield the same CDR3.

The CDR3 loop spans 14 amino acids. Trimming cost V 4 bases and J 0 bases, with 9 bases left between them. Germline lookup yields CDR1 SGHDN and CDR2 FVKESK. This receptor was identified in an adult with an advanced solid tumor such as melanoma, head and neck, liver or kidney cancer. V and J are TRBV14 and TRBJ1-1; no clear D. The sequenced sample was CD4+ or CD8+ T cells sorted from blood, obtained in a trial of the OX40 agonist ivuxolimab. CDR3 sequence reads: CASSLPGMNTEAFF. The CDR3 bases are TGTGCCAGCAGCCTACCGGGTATGAACACTGAAGCTTTCTTT.